These 3 T cell receptor beta chains share one sample of origin, sequenced in a study of OX40 agonist ivuxolimab in advanced cancers. Clones were sequenced by immunoSEQ multiplex PCR, and TCRdb holds only the in-frame ones, with some missing. The sample gives 70,000 to 95,000 clones, about 90% of which show up once; more than 0.5% is in the top ten. Sample: CD4+ or CD8+ T cells sorted from blood, taken in a trial of the OX40 agonist ivuxolimab. These receptors were taken from an adult with an advanced solid tumor such as melanoma, head and neck, liver or kidney cancer.

DNA of the CDR3: TGCAGCGCGGGGGGCAGGGGGCTTAATGAGCAGTTCTTC. This codes for CSAGGRGLNEQFF. V is TRBV29-1 and J is TRBJ2-1, with D possibly matching TRBD1 (8 bases). The CDR3 runs 13 residues. Germline V lookup: CDR1 SQVTM, CDR2 ANQGSEA. V was clipped by 7 bases and J by 7 bases, with 17 bases between them.

The chain carries TRBV30 and TRBJ1-5; D remains ambiguous. Looked up from germline, CDR1 is GTSNPN and CDR2 is SVGIG (reference sequence). This CDR3 is 13 amino acids long. V lost 1 base and J lost 2, with 6 bases in between. CDR3 region: CAWSGGRNQPQHF. DNA for the CDR3: TGTGCCTGGAGTGGTGGGCGCAATCAGCCCCAGCATTTT.

The chain combines TRBV19 with TRBJ2-7; TRBD1 matches 7 bases. This CDR3 contains 14 residues. Per germline, CDR1 LNHDA and CDR2 SQIVND (reference sequence). V shed 6 bases, J shed 2 bases, and the junction held 7 bases outside the gene matches. CDR3 in DNA: TGTGCCAGTAGCCGGGACAGAACAACCTACGAGCAGTACTTC. This encodes CASSRDRTTYEQYF.